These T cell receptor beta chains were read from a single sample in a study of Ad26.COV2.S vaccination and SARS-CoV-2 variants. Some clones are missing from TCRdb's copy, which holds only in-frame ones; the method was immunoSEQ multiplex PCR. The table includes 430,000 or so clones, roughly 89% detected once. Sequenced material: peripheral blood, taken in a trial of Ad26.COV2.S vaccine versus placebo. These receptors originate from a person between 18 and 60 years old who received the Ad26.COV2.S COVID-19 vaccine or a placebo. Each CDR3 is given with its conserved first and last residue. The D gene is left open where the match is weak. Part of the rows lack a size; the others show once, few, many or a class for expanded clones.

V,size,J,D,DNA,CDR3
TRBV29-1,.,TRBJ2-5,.,TGCAGCGTTGAGCGGCGGGCCCATCTGGTGACCCAGTACTTC,CSVERRAHLVTQYF
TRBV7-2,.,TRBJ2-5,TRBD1,TGTGCCAGCAGCTTAAGTCCCTCCGCAGGGGGCAGGGAGACCCAGTACTTC,CASSLSPSAGGRETQYF
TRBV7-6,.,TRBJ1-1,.,TGTGCCAGCAGCTTAGTCGCGGGGCCCTTGAACACTGAAGCTTTCTTT,CASSLVAGPLNTEAFF
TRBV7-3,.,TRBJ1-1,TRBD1,TGTGCCAGCAGCTTAATAGGGGGCGGCACTGAAGCTTTCTTT,CASSLIGGGTEAFF
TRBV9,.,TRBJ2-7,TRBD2,TGTGCCAGCAGCGCCTCCTTATTAGCGGGGGCCTACGAGCAGTACTTC,CASSASLLAGAYEQYF
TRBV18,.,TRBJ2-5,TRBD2,TGTGCCAGCTCACCACTAGCGGGAGGGGAAGAGACCCAGTACTTC,CASSPLAGGEETQYF
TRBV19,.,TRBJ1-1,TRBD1,TGTGCCAGTAGTTCGACAGGGGGCAACAGGGGTGAAGCTTTCTTT,CASSSTGGNRGEAFF
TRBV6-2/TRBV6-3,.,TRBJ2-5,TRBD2,TGTGCCAGCAGTTACTCTCCTTCAGCGGGAGGAGGGGAGACCCAGTACTTC,CASSYSPSAGGGETQYF
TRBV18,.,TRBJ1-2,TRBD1,TGTGCCAGCTCCGTATTGGGGACAGGGCCTAACTATGGCTACACCTTC,CASSVLGTGPNYGYTF
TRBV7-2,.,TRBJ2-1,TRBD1,TGTGCCAGCAGTCACGGGACAGGGGTTCCTGAGCAGTTCTTC,CASSHGTGVPEQFF
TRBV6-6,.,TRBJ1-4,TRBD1,TGTGCCAGCAGTCACCGGACAGGGATTGGTGAAAAACTGTTTTTT,CASSHRTGIGEKLFF
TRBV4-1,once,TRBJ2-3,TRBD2,TGCGCCAGCAGCCTTAGCGGGGCGGCAGATACGCAGTATTTT,CASSLSGAADTQYF
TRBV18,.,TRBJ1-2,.,TGTGCCAGCTCACCGCGACATCGGGTCTATGGCTACACCTTC,CASSPRHRVYGYTF
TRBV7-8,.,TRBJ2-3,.,TGTGCCAGCAGACCCGCCACTAGCACAGATACGCAGTATTTT,CASRPATSTDTQYF
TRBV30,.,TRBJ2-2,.,TGTGCCTGGAGTGTTACAGCCACCGGGGAGCTGTTTTTT,CAWSVTATGELFF
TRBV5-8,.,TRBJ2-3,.,TGTGCCAGCCCCCTGGCCCCGACAGCCGTAACTAGCACAGATACGCAGTATTTT,CASPLAPTAVTSTDTQYF
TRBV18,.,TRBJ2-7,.,TGTGCCAGCTCACCAGGGACTCCCCCTGGGGAAGAGCAGTACTTC,CASSPGTPPGEEQYF
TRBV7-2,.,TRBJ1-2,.,TGTGCCAGCAGCTTGACAGCCCCATACTATGGCTACACCTTC,CASSLTAPYYGYTF
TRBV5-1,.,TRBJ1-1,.,TGCGCCAGTACGACGGGTGGCGCTTTCTTT,CASTTGGAFF
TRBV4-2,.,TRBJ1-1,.,TGTGCCAGCAGCCAAGCCGGGACACTGAACGCTGAAGCTTTCTTT,CASSQAGTLNAEAFF
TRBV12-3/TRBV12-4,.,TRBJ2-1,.,TGTGCCAGCAGTTTTTATGGGGATGAGCAGTTCTTC,CASSFYGDEQFF
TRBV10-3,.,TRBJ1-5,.,TGTGCCATCAGTGAGTCGGGAGGGAGTAGTAATCAGCCCCAGCATTTT,CAISESGGSSNQPQHF
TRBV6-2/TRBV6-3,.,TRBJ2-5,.,TGTGCCAGCAGTTACAAGATCGACAGCCAAGAGACCCAGTACTTC,CASSYKIDSQETQYF
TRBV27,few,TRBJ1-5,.,TGTGCCAGCAGTTTAGGGTGGAAGCCCCAGCATTTT,CASSLGWKPQHF
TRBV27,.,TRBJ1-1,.,TGTGCCAGCAGTGATGAGGGGCCGAACACTGAAGCTTTCTTT,CASSDEGPNTEAFF
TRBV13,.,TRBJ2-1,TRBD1,TGTGCCAGCAGCTACGACAGGGGCGATGAGCAGTTCTTC,CASSYDRGDEQFF
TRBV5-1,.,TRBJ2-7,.,TGCGCCAGCAGCTTGACAGGACCCTACGAGCAGTACTTC,CASSLTGPYEQYF
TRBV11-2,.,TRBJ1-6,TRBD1,TGTGCCAGCAGCTTAGAGAGGTTTGGCAGGGGGGATTCACCCCTCCACTTT,CASSLERFGRGDSPLHF
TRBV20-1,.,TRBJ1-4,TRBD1,TGCAGTGCTAGTGAGGACAGGGAGTATGAAAAACTGTTTTTT,CSASEDREYEKLFF
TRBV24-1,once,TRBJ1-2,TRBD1,TGTGCCACCAGTGATTCCCACTCCGGACAGGGTTTCGCTAACTATGGCTACACCTTC,CATSDSHSGQGFANYGYTF
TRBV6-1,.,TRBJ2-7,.,TGTGCCAGCAGTGAAGTTGGGTTGTACGAGCAGTACTTC,CASSEVGLYEQYF
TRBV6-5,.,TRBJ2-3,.,TGTGCCAGCAGCGACCCGGGGGCCATGGGTAAGCAGTATTTT,CASSDPGAMGKQYF
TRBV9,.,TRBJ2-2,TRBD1,TGTGCCAGCAGCGGACGACAGGGGGCACCCGGGGAGCTGTTTTTT,CASSGRQGAPGELFF
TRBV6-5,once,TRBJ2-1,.,TGTGCCAGCAGTTCGAAGCCCTCCCTACACAATGAGCAGTTCTTC,CASSSKPSLHNEQFF
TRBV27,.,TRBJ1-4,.,TGTGCCAGCAGTTTTTCTGGAGCAGGACGTGAAAAACTGTTTTTT,CASSFSGAGREKLFF
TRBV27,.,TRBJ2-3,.,TGTGCCAGCAGTGCCCAGGGTTTCCCCAGGACAGATACGCAGTATTTT,CASSAQGFPRTDTQYF
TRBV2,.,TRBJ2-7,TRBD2,TGTGCCAGCAGACCCGGGGAGCGGGGGGCTCTTTACGAGCAGTACTTC,CASRPGERGALYEQYF
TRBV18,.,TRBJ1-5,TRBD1,TGTGCCAGCTCACTCTCTGGACAGGGGAGTCAGCCCCAGCATTTT,CASSLSGQGSQPQHF
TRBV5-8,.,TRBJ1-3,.,TGTGCCAGCAGCTTAGACGGATTCTCTGGAAACACCATATATTTT,CASSLDGFSGNTIYF
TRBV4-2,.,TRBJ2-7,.,TGTGCCAGCAGCCAAGATCCCCTGACAGGGAGGGCGAGGGAGCAGTACTTC,CASSQDPLTGRAREQYF
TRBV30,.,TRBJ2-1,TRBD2,TGTGCCTGGAGTGTACTTGCGGGAGTATACAATGAGCAGTTCTTC,CAWSVLAGVYNEQFF
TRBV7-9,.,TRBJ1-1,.,TGTGCCAGCAGCTATCACCAGAACACTGAAGCTTTCTTT,CASSYHQNTEAFF